This T cell receptor (beta chain) originates from a study of T cells after yellow fever vaccination. General study findings and limits: Weaker, the secondary response had a peak occurring faster, on day 5 versus 15.

V lost 3 bases to trimming and J lost 5 bases, with 13 bases between them. This CDR3 has 15 residues. In germline, CDR1 is KGHDR, CDR2 SFDVKD. This clonotype showed up just a few times. Its antigen is currently unknown. TCR cDNA, made by 5'RACE template switching, carried an added universal primer site and UMIs. TCRdb recomputed calls from the 5' RACE reads with MiXCR, one row per CDR3 protein. Here the sample spans around 340,000 distinct CDR3 sequences, around 12% being singletons. The source of this sequence is a man between 18 and 35 years old who received the YFV17D yellow fever vaccine. The V gene is TRBV24-1, the J gene TRBJ2-1, with D tentatively TRBD2 (7 bases). This sample comprised CD4+ T cells sorted from PBMCs, obtained 15 days after the yellow fever booster vaccination. CDR3 region: CATSDPKGGDNEQFF. The CDR3 DNA reads TGTGCCACCAGTGATCCCAAGGGGGGGGACAATGAGCAGTTCTTC.